Following are 12 T cell receptor beta chains from one sample sequenced in a study of identical twins. TCRdb ran MiXCR on the 5' RACE reads and lists one entry per CDR3 protein. The top ten hold approximately 0.96% of the sample, which has 690,000 or so distinct CDR3 sequences, under 9% seen once. These data also formed part of another study, on yellow fever vaccine responses in identical twins.

The sequenced sample was PBMCs. These receptors were collected from a woman aged 18-29 years in good health.

Here the CDR3 DNA reads TGTGCCAGCAGTTATGGACAGGGCTTGAACACCGGGGAGCTGTTTTTT. Its translation: CASSYGQGLNTGELFF. This chain connects TRBV6-5 to TRBJ2-2, with 8 bases matching TRBD1. V lost 3 bases and J lost 1; bases outside the gene matches: 4. Germline V gene sequence: CDR1 MNHEY, CDR2 SVGAGI. CDR3 length equals 16 residues.

The chain recombines TRBV5-1 with TRBJ2-6; D is possibly TRBD1 (5 bases). The V and J ends lost 0 bases and 0 bases respectively, with 13 bases between them. The CDR3 has 18 amino acids. Germline V lookup: CDR1 SGHRS, CDR2 YFSETQ. CDR3 amino acids: CASSLEGPWGSGANVLTF. In nucleotides, the CDR3 is TGCGCCAGCAGCTTGGAGGGGCCTTGGGGCTCTGGGGCCAACGTCCTGACTTTC.

This clonotype was detected ten times or more. The chain uses TRBV5-1 and TRBJ2-3, with D possibly being TRBD1 or TRBD2 (5 bases each). The CDR3 sequence is 15 residues long. V was clipped by 0 bases and J by 3 bases, with 11 bases between them. Germline values: CDR1 SGHRS, CDR2 YFSETQ. CDR3 protein: CASSLVVGETDTQYF. As DNA, the CDR3 is TGCGCCAGCAGCTTGGTGGTGGGGGAGACAGATACGCAGTATTTT.

This clonotype was seen ten or more times. The gene calls are TRBV4-2 and TRBJ2-2; tentative D call: TRBD2 (5 bases). Germline CDR1 reads LGHNA; CDR2 reads YNFKEQ. Trimming shortened V by 0 bases and J by 2 bases, and 16 bases separated the two germline ends. This CDR3 has 18 residues. The CDR3 region is CASSQEQAASVNTGELFF. The CDR3 DNA reads TGTGCCAGCAGCCAAGAACAAGCGGCAAGTGTAAACACCGGGGAGCTGTTTTTT.

Ten or more counts support this clonotype. The gene calls are TRBV28 and TRBJ2-5; no definite D call. Trimming stripped 3 bases from V and 1 base from J, with 9 bases between. The CDR3 has 14 amino acids. Germline CDR1 reads MDHEN; CDR2 reads SYDVKM. The CDR3 spells CASSFPAPQETQYF. The CDR3 region has the DNA TGTGCCAGCAGTTTCCCGGCGCCCCAAGAGACCCAGTACTTC.

The chain joins TRBV15 to TRBJ2-5; D gene ambiguous. The germline V gene encodes CDR1 LNHNV and CDR2 YYDKDF (reference sequence). The V end was cut by 6 bases, the J end by 2 bases, with 13 bases between. This CDR3 contains 14 residues. CDR3 sequence (DNA): TGTGCCACCAGTGTCATGGCCGCTCAAGAGACCCAGTACTTC. Protein product: CATSVMAAQETQYF.

In this sample, this clonotype turned up many times. The chain couples TRBV5-5 to TRBJ2-1; 7 nucleotides match TRBD1. Germline CDR1 SGHKS, CDR2 YYEKEE (reference sequence). This CDR3 comprises 15 residues. With V trimmed by 2 bases and J by 3 bases, 5 bases remained unmatched. The CDR3 sequence: CASSLGTAGYNEQFF. Written as DNA, the CDR3 is TGTGCCAGCAGCTTAGGGACAGCTGGCTACAATGAGCAGTTCTTC.

A few counts support this clonotype. The V gene is TRBV7-8, the J gene TRBJ2-1; D could derive from TRBD1 or TRBD2 (5 bases each). Germline lookup yields CDR1 SGHVS and CDR2 FQNEAQ. V lost 8 bases and J 0 bases, leaving 14 bases between the germline ends. The CDR3 is 15 amino acids. The CDR3 sequence: CASGYGALSYNEQFF. The CDR3 DNA reads TGTGCCAGCGGCTACGGGGCCCTCTCCTACAATGAGCAGTTCTTC.

V gene TRBV25-1 combines with J gene TRBJ1-1; the match to TRBD1 covers 8 bases. CDR3 length: 14 amino acids. V dropped 6 bases and J dropped 5; count of bases not matched to a gene: 8. Germline V CDR1 and CDR2: MGHDK, SYGVNS. CDR3 protein: CASRRQGTYTEAFF. CDR3 DNA sequence: TGTGCCAGCAGACGACAGGGGACTTATACTGAAGCTTTCTTT.

Only a few counts were recorded for this clonotype. The CDR3, as DNA: TGTGCCAGCAGTTACTCAGCGGATCGGACTTACGAGCAGTACTTC. As protein: CASSYSADRTYEQYF. The rearrangement links TRBV6-5 to TRBJ2-7, with a tentative D call TRBD2 (5 bases). The CDR3 runs to 15 residues. Trimming stripped 0 bases from V and 4 bases from J, with 13 bases between. Germline-derived CDR1 and CDR2 are MNHEY and SVGAGI.

In its sample, this clonotype was seen a few times. The chain joins TRBV9 to TRBJ1-2, with 8 positions matching TRBD1. The CDR3 has 15 residues. Germline V gives CDR1 SGDLS, CDR2 YYNGEE. J gave up 1 base and V 3 bases, and 5 bases lay outside the gene matches. CDR3 DNA sequence: TGTGCCAGCAGCGGTGGGACAGGTAATAACTATGGCTACACCTTC. Its translation is CASSGGTGNNYGYTF.

The chain uses TRBV12-3 or TRBV12-4 and TRBJ2-3; 10 bases are shared with TRBD1. With 0 bases clipped from V and 4 bases from J, the junction kept 13 bases outside the gene matches. The CDR3 runs 19 residues. CDR3 bases: TGTGCCAGCAGTTTAGCGTACTCGACAGGGGGCGGGTGGGCAGATACGCAGTATTTT. Its translation: CASSLAYSTGGGWADTQYF.